This T cell receptor beta chain derives from a study of beta chain features in type 1 diabetes. Findings and caveats of the study: The naive, central memory and Treg TCRB repertoires showed an apparent similarity that was greater among patients than among healthy donors. Since sequencing was performed on cDNA, cells with high TCR expression could be over-represented. TCRB CDR3s were moderately but significantly shorter in Type 1 diabetes patients in all four CD4+ subsets.

Of note for this clone: Its target is not known.

The investigators reverse transcribed all of the isolated RNA, so they sequenced expressed TCRB transcripts. TCRdb's table, derived via immunoSEQ multiplex PCR, lists solely in-frame clones and lacks some. Of 250,000 to 350,000 clones in the sample, roughly an eighth were seen once. The CDR3 contains 11 residues. Germline V gene data show CDR1 as DFQATT and CDR2 as SNEGSKA (reference sequence). The V end lost 6 bases, the J end lost 2 bases, and 7 bases lay between the germline ends. Sorting produced populations that all topped 95% purity. This chain joins TRBV20-1 and TRBJ2-5; D is unresolved. The material sequenced was naive CD4+ T cells from blood. This clonotype originated in a man younger than 45 with type 1 diabetes. The CDR3 DNA sequence: TGCAGTGCGGTGGAGCAAGAGACCCAGTACTTC. Translating gives CSAVEQETQYF.